This T cell receptor (beta chain) came from a study of blood T cell repertoires in COVID-19. Study-level background: In each case, the material was cDNA or gDNA derived from T cells, B-cell-depleted T cells, or PBMCs.

Authors' methods: Reference gene primers were amplified, and this amplification served to estimate nucleated cell counts. Assay used: immunoSEQ multiplex PCR; TCRdb lists only in-frame clones, some missing. The DNA was the basis for D and trimming; V, J and clone size are from that table. The sample includes about 62,000 clones, 70% to 90% of them seen just once. From germline, CDR1 is GTSNPN and CDR2 SVGIG (reference sequence). J gave up 6 bases and V 3 bases, and 4 bases lay outside the gene matches. The CDR3 length is 14 residues. The rearrangement joins TRBV30 to TRBJ1-4; 10 nucleotides align to TRBD1. Sequencing was carried out using peripheral blood. This clonotype originated in a woman older than 75 with acute or convalescent COVID-19. In DNA, the CDR3 is TGTGCCTGGAGCTCCGGGACAGGGGATGAAAAACTGTTTTTT. It translates to CAWSSGTGDEKLFF. The variable domain in full, with the rest retrieved from reference TRBV30 and TRBJ1-4, is SQTIHQWPATLVQPVGSPLSLECTVEGTSNPNLYWYRQAAGRGLQLLFYSVGIGQISSEVPQNLSASRPQDRQFILSSKKLLLSDSGFYLCAWSSGTGDEKLFFGSGTQLSVL.